These 5 T cell receptor beta chains share one sample of origin, sequenced in a study of identical twins. TCRdb processed the 5' RACE reads anew with MiXCR; each CDR3 protein has one entry. The sample records approximately 240,000 distinct CDR3 sequences, more than 13% being singletons. Sequencing was done on a sample of memory (CD45RO+) T cells sorted from blood. These receptors were collected from a woman aged 18-29 years in good health.

This clonotype came up a few times. The chain is built from TRBV3-1 and TRBJ2-5; TRBD2 matches 8 bases. CDR3 length: 15 amino acids. V was pared by 2 bases and J by 4 bases, with 6 bases of the junction left unmatched. From germline, CDR1 is LGHDT and CDR2 YNNKEL (reference sequence). The CDR3 reads CASSQNAGGGETQYF. The CDR3 nucleotides are TGTGCCAGCAGCCAAAACGCGGGGGGAGGAGAGACCCAGTACTTC.

This chain links TRBV3-1 with TRBJ2-3, with D tentatively TRBD1 (5 bases). Trimming removed 4 bases at V and 4 bases at J, with 9 bases between. Looked up from germline, CDR1 is LGHDT and CDR2 is YNNKEL (reference sequence). The CDR3 sequence is 13 residues long. This CDR3 is CASSPGYSDTQYF. In DNA, the CDR3 is TGTGCCAGCAGCCCAGGGTACTCAGATACGCAGTATTTT.

This sequence joins TRBV29-1 and TRBJ1-1; weak D call: TRBD1 (5 bases). Trimming shortened V by 7 bases and J by 5 bases, and 17 bases separated the two germline ends. The CDR3 spans 13 residues. Germline CDR1 SQVTM, CDR2 ANQGSEA. CDR3 nucleotide sequence: TGCAGCGCCATACAGGCTTTGAGGACTGAAGCTTTCTTT. This sequence encodes CSAIQALRTEAFF.

The sample holds a few counts of this clonotype. The chain employs TRBV6-4 and TRBJ1-2, with D unresolved. There are 15 residues in the CDR3. The germline V gene has CDR1 MRHNA and CDR2 SNTAGT. The V end was cut by 2 bases, the J end by 5 bases, with 15 bases between. This chain's CDR3 is CASSDPSMTLYGYTF. CDR3 sequence (DNA): TGTGCCAGCAGTGACCCAAGCATGACCTTATATGGCTACACCTTC.

This clonotype was seen ten or more times. V and J are TRBV12-3 or TRBV12-4 and TRBJ2-7; the match to TRBD1 covers 7 bases. The CDR3 loop spans 15 amino acids. The V segment lost 6 bases and the J segment 0 bases; nucleotides outside the gene matches: 8. The chain's CDR3 is CASSLRGLLSYEQYF. DNA for the CDR3: TGTGCCAGCAGCCTTAGGGGGCTCCTCTCCTACGAGCAGTACTTC.